This T cell receptor (beta chain) stems from a study of Ad26.COV2.S vaccination and SARS-CoV-2 variants. Study-wide context: Intramuscularly, Ad26.COV2.S was given either once or twice, 56 days apart.

Indicated treatment: 15 to 20 received Ad26.COV2.S at low or high dose, single or two shots; about 5 received placebo; per-sample allocation not given. Specimens were obtained on day 63 following the first vaccine or placebo injection. Some clones are missing from TCRdb's copy, which holds only in-frame ones; the method was immunoSEQ multiplex PCR. Among hundreds of thousands of clones listed, roughly nine tenths were seen once. This CDR3 is 16 amino acids long. CDR1 WSHSY and CDR2 SAAADI come from the germline V gene. V dropped 0 bases and J dropped 6 bases, with 14 bases sitting between them. The TCR was taken from a person aged 18-60 years who received the Ad26.COV2.S COVID-19 vaccine or a placebo. This rearrangement joins TRBV10-2 to TRBJ2-2; possibly TRBD2 for D (5 bases). Sample: peripheral blood, taken in a trial of Ad26.COV2.S vaccine versus placebo. The CDR3 spells CASSESYAGAAGELFF. CDR3 bases: TGCGCCAGCAGTGAGTCCTACGCGGGCGCGGCCGGGGAGCTGTTTTTT.